The present T cell receptor beta chain was sequenced within a study of T cell changes during pregnancy in multiple sclerosis. Using immunoSEQ multiplex PCR, the repertoire was profiled, and TCRdb retains in-frame clones only, with some absent. The sample contains about 84,000 clones, approximately 93% of which appear only once. This CDR3 comprises 16 residues. Deletions cut 4 bases from V and 0 bases from J, with 14 bases between. The TCR was taken from a female donor in good health, enrolled as a control in a pregnancy study. The chain is built from TRBV5-3 and TRBJ1-5; the D is unclear. TRBV5-3 is filed as an ORF, its function uncertain. Specimen: peripheral blood, collected in the second trimester of pregnancy. The CDR3 reads CARSPRSVFSNQPQHF. The CDR3 DNA reads TGTGCCAGAAGCCCCAGGTCAGTCTTTAGCAATCAGCCCCAGCATTTT.